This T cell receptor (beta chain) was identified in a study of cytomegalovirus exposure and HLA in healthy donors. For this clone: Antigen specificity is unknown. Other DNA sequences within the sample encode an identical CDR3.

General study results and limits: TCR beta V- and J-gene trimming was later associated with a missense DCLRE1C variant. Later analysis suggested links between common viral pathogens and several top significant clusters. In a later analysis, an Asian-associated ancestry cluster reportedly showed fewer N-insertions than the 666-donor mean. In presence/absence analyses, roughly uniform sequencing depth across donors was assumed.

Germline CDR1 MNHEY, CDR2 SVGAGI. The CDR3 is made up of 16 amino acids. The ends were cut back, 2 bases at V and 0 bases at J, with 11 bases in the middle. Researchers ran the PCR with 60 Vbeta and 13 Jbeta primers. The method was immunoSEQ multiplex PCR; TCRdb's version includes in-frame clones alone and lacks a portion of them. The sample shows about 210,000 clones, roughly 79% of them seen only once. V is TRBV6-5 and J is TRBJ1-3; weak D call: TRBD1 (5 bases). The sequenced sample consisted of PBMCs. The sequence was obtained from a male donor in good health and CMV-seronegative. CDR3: CASSYSRASSGNTIYF. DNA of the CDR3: TGTGCCAGCAGTTACAGCAGGGCCAGCTCTGGAAACACCATATATTTT.